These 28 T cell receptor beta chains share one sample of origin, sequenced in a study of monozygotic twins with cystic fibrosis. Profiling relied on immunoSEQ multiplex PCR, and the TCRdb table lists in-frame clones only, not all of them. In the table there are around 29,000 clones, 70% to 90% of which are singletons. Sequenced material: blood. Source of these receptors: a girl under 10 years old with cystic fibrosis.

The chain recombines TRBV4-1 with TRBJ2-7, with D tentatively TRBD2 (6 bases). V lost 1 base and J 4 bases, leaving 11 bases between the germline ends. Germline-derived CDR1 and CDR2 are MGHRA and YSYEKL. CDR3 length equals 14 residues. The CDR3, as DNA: TGCGCCAGCAGCCAAGCGTCTAGCGAGTACGAGCAGTACTTC. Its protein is CASSQASSEYEQYF.

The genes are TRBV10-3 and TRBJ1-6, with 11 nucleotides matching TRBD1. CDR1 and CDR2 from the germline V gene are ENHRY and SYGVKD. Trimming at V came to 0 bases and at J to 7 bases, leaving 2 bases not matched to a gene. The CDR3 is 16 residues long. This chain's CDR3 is CAISESDRGRNSPLHF. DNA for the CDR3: TGTGCCATCAGTGAGTCGGACAGGGGGCGAAATTCACCCCTCCACTTT.

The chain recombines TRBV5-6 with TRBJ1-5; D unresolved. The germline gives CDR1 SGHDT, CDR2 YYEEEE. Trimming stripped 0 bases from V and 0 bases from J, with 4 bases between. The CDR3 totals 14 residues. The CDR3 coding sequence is TGTGCCAGCAGCTTGGGCATTAGCAATCAGCCCCAGCATTTT. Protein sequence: CASSLGISNQPQHF.

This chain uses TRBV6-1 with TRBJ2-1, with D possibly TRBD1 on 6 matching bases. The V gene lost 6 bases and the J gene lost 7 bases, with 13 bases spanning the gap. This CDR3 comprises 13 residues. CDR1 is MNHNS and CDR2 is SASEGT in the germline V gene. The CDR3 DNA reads TGTGCCAGCAGACCAGGGGACGGGAATGAGCAGTTCTTC. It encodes CASRPGDGNEQFF.

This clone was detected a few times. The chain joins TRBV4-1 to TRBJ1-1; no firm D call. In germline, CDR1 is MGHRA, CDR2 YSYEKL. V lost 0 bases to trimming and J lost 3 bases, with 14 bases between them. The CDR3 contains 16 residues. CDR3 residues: CASSQETIQRHTEAFF. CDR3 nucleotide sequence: TGCGCCAGCAGCCAAGAGACGATACAAAGGCACACTGAAGCTTTCTTT.

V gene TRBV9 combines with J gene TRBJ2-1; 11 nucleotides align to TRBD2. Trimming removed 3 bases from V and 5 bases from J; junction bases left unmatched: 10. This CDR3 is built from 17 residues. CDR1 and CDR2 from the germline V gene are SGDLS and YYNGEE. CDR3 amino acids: CASSGAPSGRPNNEQFF. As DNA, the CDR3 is TGTGCCAGCAGCGGCGCTCCTAGCGGGAGGCCCAACAATGAGCAGTTCTTC.

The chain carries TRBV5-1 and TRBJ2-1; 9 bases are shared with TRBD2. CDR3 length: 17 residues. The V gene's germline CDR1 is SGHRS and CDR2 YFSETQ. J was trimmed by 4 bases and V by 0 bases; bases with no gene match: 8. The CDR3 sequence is CASSLGLAELGYNEQFF. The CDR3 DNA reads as TGCGCCAGCAGCTTGGGACTAGCGGAGTTGGGTTACAATGAGCAGTTCTTC.

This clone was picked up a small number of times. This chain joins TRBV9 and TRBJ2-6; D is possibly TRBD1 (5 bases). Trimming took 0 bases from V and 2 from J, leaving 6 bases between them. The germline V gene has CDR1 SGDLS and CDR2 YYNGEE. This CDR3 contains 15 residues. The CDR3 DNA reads TGTGCCAGCAGCGTAGGGGGCGCTGGGGCCAACGTCCTGACTTTC. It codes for CASSVGGAGANVLTF.

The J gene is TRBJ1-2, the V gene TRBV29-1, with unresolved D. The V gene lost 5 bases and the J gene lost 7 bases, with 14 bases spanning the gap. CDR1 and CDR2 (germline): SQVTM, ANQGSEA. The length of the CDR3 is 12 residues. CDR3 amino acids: CSVYVLFSGYTF. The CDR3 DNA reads TGCAGCGTTTATGTGCTGTTTAGTGGCTACACCTTC. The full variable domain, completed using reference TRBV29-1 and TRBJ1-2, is SAVISQKPSRDICQRGTSLTIQCQVDSQVTMMFWYRQQPGQSLTLIATANQGSEATYESGFVIDKFPISRPNLTFSTLTVSNMSPEDSSIYLCSVYVLFSGYTFGSGTRLTVV.

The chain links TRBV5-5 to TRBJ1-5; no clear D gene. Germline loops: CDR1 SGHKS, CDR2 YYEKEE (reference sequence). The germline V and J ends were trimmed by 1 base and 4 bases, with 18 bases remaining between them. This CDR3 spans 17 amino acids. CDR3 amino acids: CASSLHRRPSRNQPQHF. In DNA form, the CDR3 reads TGTGCCAGCAGCTTGCATCGTCGGCCCTCGAGGAATCAGCCCCAGCATTTT.

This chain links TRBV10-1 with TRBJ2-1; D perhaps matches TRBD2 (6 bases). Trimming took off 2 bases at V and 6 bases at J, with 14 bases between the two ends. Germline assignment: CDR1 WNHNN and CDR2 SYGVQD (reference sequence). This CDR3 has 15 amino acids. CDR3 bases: TGCGCCAGCAGTGAGATGGTGGGAGGATTCAATGAGCAGTTCTTC. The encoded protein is CASSEMVGGFNEQFF.

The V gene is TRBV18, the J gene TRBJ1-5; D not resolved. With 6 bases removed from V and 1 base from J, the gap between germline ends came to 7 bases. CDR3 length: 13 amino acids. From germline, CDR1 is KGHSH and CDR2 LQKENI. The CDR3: CASSVESNQPQHF. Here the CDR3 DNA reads TGTGCCAGCTCGGTGGAAAGCAATCAGCCCCAGCATTTT.

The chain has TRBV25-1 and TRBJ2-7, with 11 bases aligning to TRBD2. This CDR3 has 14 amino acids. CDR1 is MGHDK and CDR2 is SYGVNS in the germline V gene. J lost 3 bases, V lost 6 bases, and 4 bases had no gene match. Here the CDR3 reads CASRDSGRGYEQYF. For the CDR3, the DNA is TGTGCCAGCAGAGATAGCGGGAGGGGCTACGAGCAGTACTTC.

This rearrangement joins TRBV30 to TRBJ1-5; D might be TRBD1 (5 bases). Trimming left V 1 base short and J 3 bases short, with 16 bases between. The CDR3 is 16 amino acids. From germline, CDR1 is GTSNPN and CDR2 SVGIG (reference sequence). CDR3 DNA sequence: TGTGCCTGGAGTGCCCGGGGCCGCGGGGACAATCAGCCCCAGCATTTT. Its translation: CAWSARGRGDNQPQHF.

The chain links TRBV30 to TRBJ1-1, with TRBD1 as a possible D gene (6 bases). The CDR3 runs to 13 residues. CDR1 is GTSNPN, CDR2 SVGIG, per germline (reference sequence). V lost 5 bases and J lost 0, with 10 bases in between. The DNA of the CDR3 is TGTGCCTGGCGGACAGAGATGAACACTGAAGCTTTCTTT. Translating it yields CAWRTEMNTEAFF. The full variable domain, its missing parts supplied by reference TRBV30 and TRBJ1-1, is SQTIHQWPATLVQPVGSPLSLECTVEGTSNPNLYWYRQAAGRGLQLLFYSVGIGQISSEVPQNLSASRPQDRQFILSSKKLLLSDSGFYLCAWRTEMNTEAFFGQGTRLTVV.

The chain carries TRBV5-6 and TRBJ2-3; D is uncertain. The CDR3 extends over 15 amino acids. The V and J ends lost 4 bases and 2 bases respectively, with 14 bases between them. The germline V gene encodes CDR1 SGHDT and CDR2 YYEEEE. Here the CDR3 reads CASSPFTGSTDTQYF. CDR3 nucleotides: TGTGCCAGCAGCCCCTTCACGGGCTCCACAGATACGCAGTATTTT.

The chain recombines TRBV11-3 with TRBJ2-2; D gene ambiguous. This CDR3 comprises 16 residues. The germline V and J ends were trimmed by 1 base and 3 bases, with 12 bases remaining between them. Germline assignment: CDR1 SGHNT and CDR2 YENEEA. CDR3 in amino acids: CASSLVSPEYTGELFF. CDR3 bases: TGTGCCAGCAGCTTAGTTTCTCCGGAGTACACCGGGGAGCTGTTTTTT.

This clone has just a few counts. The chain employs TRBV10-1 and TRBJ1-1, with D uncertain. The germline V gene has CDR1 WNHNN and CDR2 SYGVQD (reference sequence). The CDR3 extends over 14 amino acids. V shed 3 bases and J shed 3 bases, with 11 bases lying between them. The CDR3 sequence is CASSEGFGDTEAFF. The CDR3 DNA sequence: TGCGCCAGCAGTGAAGGCTTTGGTGACACTGAAGCTTTCTTT.

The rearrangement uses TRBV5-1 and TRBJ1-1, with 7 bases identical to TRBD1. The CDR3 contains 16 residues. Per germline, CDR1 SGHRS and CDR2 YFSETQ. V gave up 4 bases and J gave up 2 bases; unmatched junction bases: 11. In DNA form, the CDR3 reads TGCGCCAGCAGCAACCCGCGGGACAGCCTTAACACTGAAGCTTTCTTT. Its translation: CASSNPRDSLNTEAFF.

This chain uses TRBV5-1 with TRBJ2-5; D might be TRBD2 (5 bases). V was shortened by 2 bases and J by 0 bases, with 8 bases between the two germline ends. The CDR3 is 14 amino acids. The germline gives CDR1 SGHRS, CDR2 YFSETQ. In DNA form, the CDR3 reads TGCGCCAGCAGCTTCGCGGGCAACCAAGAGACCCAGTACTTC. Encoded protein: CASSFAGNQETQYF.

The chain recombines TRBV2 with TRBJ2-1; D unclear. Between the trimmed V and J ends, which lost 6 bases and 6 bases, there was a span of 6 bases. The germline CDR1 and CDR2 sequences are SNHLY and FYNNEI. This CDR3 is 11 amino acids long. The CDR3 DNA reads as TGTGCCAGCAGATGGGCCAATGAGCAGTTCTTC. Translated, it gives CASRWANEQFF.

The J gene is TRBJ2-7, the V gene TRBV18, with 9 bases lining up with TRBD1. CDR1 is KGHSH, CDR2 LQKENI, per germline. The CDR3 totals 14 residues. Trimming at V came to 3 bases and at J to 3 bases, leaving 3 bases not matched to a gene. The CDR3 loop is CASSPGQGNYEQYF. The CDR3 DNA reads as TGTGCCAGCTCACCGGGACAGGGAAACTACGAGCAGTACTTC.

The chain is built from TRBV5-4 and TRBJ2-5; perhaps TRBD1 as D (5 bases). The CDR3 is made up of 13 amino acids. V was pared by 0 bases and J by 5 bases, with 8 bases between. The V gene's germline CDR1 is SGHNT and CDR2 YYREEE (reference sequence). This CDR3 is CASSLASGETQYF. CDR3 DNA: TGTGCCAGCAGCTTGGCCTCAGGGGAGACCCAGTACTTC.

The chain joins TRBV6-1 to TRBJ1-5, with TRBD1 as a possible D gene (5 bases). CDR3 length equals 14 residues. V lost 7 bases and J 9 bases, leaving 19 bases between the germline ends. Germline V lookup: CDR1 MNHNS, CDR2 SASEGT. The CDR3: CASNQMGGSGPQHF. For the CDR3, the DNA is TGTGCCAGCAACCAAATGGGGGGGTCTGGGCCCCAGCATTTT.

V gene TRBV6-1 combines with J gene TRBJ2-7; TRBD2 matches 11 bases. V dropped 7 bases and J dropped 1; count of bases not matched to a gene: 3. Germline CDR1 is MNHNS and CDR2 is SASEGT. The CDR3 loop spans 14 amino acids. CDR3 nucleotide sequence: TGTGCCAGCAAGGGACTAGCGGAGTCCTACGAGCAGTACTTC. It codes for CASKGLAESYEQYF.

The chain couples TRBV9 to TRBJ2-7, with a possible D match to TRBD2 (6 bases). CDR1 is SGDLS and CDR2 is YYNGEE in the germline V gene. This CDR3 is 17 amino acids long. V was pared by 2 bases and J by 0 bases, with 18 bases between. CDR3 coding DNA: TGTGCCAGCAGCGTGGGTGGAAGCGGGTATAGCTCCTACGAGCAGTACTTC. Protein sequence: CASSVGGSGYSSYEQYF.

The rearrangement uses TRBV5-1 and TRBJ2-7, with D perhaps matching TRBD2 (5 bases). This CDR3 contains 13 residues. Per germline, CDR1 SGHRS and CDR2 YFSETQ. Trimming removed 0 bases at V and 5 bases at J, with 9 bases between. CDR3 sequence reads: CASSLEAGNEQYF. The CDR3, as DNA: TGCGCCAGCAGCTTGGAGGCCGGGAACGAGCAGTACTTC.

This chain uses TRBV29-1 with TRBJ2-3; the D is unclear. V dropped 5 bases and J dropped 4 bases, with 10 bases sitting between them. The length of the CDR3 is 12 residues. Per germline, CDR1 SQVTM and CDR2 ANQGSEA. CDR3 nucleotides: TGCAGCGTTTCCCTTCTAGCAGATACGCAGTATTTT. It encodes CSVSLLADTQYF.